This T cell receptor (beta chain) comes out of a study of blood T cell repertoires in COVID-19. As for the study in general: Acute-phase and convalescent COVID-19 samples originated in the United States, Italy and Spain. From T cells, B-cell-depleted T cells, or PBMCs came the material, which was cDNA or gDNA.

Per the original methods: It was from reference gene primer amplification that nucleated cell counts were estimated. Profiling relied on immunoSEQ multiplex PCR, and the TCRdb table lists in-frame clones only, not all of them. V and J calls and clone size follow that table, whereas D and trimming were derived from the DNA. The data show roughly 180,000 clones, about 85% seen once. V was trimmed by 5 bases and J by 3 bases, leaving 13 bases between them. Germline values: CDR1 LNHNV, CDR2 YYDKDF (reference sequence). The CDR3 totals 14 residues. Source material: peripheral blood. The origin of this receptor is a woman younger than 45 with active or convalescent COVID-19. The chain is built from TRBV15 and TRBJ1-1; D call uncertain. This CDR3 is CATSSMRDDTEAFF. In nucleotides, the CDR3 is TGTGCCACCAGCTCCATGCGCGATGACACTGAAGCTTTCTTT.